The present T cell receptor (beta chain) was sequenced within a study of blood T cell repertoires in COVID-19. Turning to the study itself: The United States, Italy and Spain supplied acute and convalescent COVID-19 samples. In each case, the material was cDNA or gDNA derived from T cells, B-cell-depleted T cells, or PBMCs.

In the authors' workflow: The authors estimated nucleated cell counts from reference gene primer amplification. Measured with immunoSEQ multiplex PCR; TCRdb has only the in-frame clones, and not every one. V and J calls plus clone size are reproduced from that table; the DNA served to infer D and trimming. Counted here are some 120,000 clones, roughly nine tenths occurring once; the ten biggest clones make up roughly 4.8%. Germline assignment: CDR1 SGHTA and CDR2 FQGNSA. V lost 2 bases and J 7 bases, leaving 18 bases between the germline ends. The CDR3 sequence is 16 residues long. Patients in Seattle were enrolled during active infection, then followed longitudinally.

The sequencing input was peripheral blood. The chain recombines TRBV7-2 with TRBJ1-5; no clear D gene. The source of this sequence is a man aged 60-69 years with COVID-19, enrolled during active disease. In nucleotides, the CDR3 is TGTGCCAGCAGCTTATCAGACGGGGAACCAAGGCAGCCCCAGCATTTT. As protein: CASSLSDGEPRQPQHF.